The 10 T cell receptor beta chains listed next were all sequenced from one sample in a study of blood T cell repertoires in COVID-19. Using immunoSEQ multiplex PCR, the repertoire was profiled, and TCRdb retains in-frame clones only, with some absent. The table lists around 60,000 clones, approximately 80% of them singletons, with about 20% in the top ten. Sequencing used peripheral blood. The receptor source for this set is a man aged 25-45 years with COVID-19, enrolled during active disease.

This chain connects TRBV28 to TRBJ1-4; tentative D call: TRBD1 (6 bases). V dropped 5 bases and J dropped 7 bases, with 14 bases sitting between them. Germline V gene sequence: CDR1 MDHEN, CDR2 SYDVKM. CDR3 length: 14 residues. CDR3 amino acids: CASSSGGAAEKLFF. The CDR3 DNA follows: TGTGCCAGCAGTAGCGGGGGGGCGGCTGAAAAACTGTTTTTT.

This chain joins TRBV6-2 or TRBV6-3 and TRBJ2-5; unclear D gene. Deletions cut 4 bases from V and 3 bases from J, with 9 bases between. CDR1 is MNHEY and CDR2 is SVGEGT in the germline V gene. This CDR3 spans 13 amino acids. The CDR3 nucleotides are TGTGCCAGCAGTTCCACTCGAAAAGAGACCCAGTACTTC. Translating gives CASSSTRKETQYF.

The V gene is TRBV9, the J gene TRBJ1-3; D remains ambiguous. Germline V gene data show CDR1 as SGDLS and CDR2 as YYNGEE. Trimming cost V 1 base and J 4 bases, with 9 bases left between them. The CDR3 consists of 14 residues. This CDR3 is CASSVQEVGNTIYF. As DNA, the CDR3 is TGTGCCAGCAGCGTACAGGAAGTCGGAAACACCATATATTTT.

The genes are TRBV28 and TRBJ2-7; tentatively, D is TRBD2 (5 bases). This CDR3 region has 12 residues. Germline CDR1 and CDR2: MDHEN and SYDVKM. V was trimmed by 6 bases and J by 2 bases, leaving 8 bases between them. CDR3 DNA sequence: TGTGCCAGCAGGGGGAGTCCCTACGAGCAGTACTTC. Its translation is CASRGSPYEQYF. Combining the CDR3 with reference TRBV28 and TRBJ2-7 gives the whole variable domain DVKVTQSSRYLVKRTGEKVFLECVQDMDHENMFWYRQDPGLGLRLIYFSYDVKMKEKGDIPEGYSVSREKKERFSLILESASTNQTSMYLCASRGSPYEQYFGPGTRLTVT.

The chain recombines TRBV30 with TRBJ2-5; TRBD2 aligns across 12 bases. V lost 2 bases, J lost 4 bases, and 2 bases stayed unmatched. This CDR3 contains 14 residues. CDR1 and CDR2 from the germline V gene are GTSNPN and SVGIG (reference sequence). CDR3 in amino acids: CAWSLTSGGETQYF. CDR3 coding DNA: TGTGCCTGGAGTTTGACTAGCGGGGGAGAGACCCAGTACTTC.

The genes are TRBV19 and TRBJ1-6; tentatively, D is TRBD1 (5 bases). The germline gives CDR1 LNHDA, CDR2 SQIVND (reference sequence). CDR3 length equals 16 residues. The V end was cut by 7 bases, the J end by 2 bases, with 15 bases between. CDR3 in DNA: TGTGCCAGTACCCCGGGGGTCAGCGCCTATAATTCACCCCTCCACTTT. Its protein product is CASTPGVSAYNSPLHF.

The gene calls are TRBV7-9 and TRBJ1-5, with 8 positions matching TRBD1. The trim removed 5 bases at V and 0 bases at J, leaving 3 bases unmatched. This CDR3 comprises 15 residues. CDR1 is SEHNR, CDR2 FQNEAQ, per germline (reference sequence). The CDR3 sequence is CASSQDRGSNQPQHF. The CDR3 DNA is TGTGCCAGCAGCCAAGACAGGGGTAGCAATCAGCCCCAGCATTTT.

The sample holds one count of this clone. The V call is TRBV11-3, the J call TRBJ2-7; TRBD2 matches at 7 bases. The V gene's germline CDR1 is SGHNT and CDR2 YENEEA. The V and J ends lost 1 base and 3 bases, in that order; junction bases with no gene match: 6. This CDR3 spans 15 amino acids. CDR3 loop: CASSLGSGPLYEQYF. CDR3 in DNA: TGTGCCAGCAGCTTAGGTAGCGGGCCCCTCTACGAGCAGTACTTC.

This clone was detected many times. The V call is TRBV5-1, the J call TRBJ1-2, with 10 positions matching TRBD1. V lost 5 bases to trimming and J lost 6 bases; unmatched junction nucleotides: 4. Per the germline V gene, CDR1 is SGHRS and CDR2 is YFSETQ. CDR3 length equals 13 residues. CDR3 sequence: CASRSGTGDGYTF. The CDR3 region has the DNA TGCGCCAGCAGGTCCGGGACAGGGGATGGCTACACCTTC.

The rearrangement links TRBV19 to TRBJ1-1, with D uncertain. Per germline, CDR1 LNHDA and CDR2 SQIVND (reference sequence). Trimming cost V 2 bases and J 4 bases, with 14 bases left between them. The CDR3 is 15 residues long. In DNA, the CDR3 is TGTGCCAGTAGTATAAGGTTTGATACGGGCACTGAAGCTTTCTTT. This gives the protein CASSIRFDTGTEAFF.